This T cell receptor (beta chain) was found in a study of blood T cell repertoires in COVID-19. Study in general: The United States, Italy and Spain were the sources of the acute and convalescent COVID-19 samples. The cDNA or gDNA used as material had been derived from T cells, B-cell-depleted T cells, or PBMCs.

Authors' processing steps: For nucleated cells, counts were estimated from reference gene primer amplification. Only in-frame clones appear in the TCRdb table, and some are missing; sequencing was by immunoSEQ multiplex PCR. That table is the source of V, J and clone size, and D and trimming were worked out from the DNA. The table has 300,000 or so clones, about 90% seen once. CDR3 length: 15 amino acids. Looked up from germline, CDR1 is GTSNPN and CDR2 is SVGIG (reference sequence). V lost 3 bases to trimming and J lost 1 base, with 15 bases between them. The receptor comes from a man between 18 and 29 years old who had recovered from COVID-19. Source material: peripheral blood. V usage is TRBV30 and J usage is TRBJ1-2; no definite D call. CDR3 amino acids: CAWRWRPEGNYGYTF. In DNA, the CDR3 is TGTGCCTGGAGGTGGCGACCTGAGGGTAACTATGGCTACACCTTC.